This is a list of T cell receptor beta chains from one sample in a study of blood T cell repertoires in COVID-19. Here immunoSEQ multiplex PCR was the method, and the copy in TCRdb shows in-frame clones only, minus some. The table records around 98,000 clones, 84% of them present only once. The source material was peripheral blood. The receptors originated from a woman aged 55-70 years with acute or convalescent COVID-19. CDR3s include the opening cysteine and the closing phenylalanine or tryptophan.

V	J	CDR3
TRBV11-2	TRBJ1-3	CASSLGSPGNTIYF
TRBV10-2	TRBJ2-2	CAAGTGPRRRTGELFF
TRBV6-5	TRBJ1-4	CASSFDSATNEKLFF
TRBV30	TRBJ1-1	CAWGQGVATEAFF
TRBV5-4	TRBJ2-5	CASSSTATSGGRETQYF
TRBV5-4	TRBJ1-3	CASSTKKGQYGNTIYF
TRBV28	TRBJ2-3	CASSESRVTQYF
TRBV5-1	TRBJ2-2	CASSLRTGSNTGELFF
TRBV27	TRBJ1-2	CASRRRGGGYTF
TRBV5-1	TRBJ2-3	CASSGVGQAIDTQYF
TRBV30	TRBJ1-6	CALQAVWNSPLHF
TRBV11-3	TRBJ2-5	CASSLRARTGRETQYF
TRBV6-4	TRBJ2-1	CASSRDRNLEQFF
TRBV5-1	TRBJ2-1	CASSRGWGSSYNEQFF
TRBV24-1	TRBJ2-6	CATSGAGSGANVLTF
TRBV30	TRBJ1-3	CAWGSSGQGSDTIYF
TRBV11-3	TRBJ1-1	CASSPTPWNTEAFF
TRBV12-3/TRBV12-4	TRBJ1-6	CASTPGNSPLHF
TRBV7-9	TRBJ2-3	CASSHTSEGDTQYF
TRBV3-1/TRBV3-2	TRBJ1-2	CASSQDSQGYYGYTF
TRBV4-1	TRBJ2-1	CASSLYDRDSVYNEQFF
TRBV12-3/TRBV12-4	TRBJ2-1	CASRGLLYNEQFF
TRBV6-5	TRBJ1-1	CASSMGRGVATEAFF
TRBV21-1	TRBJ2-1	CASSTAPGQGDNEQFF
TRBV4-3	TRBJ2-3	CASSQDGRRGFTDTQYF
TRBV28	TRBJ2-5	CASTTGDQETQYF
TRBV9	TRBJ1-2	CASSSTGTGESYTF
TRBV28	TRBJ2-2	CASSQRWGGLTGELFF
TRBV5-1	TRBJ2-1	CASSLSTGGTDNEQFF
TRBV6-5	TRBJ1-3	CASSRQYSSGNTIYF
TRBV2	TRBJ1-3	CASRGQGLGNTIYF
TRBV19	TRBJ1-6	CASSSRVSYNSPLHF
TRBV4-2	TRBJ1-5	CASSLELTSRDQPQHF
TRBV5-6	TRBJ2-3	CASIGQATSTDTQYF
TRBV30	TRBJ1-1	CAVRQGFTEAFF
TRBV5-4	TRBJ1-2	CASSVNVGYGYTF
TRBV4-1	TRBJ1-2	CASSQPGQGFFYGYTF